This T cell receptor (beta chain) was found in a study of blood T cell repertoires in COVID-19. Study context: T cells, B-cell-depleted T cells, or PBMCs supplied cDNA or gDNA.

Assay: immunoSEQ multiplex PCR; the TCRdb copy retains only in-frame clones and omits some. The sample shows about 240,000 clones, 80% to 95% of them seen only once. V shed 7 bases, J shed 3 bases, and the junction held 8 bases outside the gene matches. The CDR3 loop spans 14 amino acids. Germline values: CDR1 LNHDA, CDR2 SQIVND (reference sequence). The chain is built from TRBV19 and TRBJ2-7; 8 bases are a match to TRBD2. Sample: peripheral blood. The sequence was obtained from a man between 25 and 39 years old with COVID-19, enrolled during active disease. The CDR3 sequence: CASTPSGGFYEQYF. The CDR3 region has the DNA TGTGCCAGTACCCCAAGCGGGGGTTTCTACGAGCAGTACTTC.